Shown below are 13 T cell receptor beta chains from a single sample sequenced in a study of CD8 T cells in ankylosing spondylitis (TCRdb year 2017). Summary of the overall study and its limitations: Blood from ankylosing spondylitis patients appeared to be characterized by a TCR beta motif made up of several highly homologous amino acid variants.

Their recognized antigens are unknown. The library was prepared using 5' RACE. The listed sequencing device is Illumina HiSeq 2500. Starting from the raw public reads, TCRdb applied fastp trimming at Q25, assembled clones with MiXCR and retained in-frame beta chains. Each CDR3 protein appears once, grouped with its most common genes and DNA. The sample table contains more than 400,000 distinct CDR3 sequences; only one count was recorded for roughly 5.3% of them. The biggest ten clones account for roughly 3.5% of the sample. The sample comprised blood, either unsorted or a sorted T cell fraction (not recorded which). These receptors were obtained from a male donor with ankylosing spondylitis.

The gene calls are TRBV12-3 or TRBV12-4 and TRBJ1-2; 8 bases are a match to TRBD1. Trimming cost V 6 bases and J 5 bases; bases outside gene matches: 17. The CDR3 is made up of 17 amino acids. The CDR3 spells CASSPRRTGRGGYGYTF. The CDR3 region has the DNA TGTGCCAGCAGCCCACGTCGGACAGGGAGAGGAGGATATGGCTACACCTTC.

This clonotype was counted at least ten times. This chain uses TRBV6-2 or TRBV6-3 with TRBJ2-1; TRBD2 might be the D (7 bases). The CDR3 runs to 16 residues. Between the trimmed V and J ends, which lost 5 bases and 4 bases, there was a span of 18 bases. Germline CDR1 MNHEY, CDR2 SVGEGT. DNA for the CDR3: TGTGCCAGCAGTCAGTTCTTGGCGGGGGCGTACAATGAGCAGTTCTTC. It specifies CASSQFLAGAYNEQFF.

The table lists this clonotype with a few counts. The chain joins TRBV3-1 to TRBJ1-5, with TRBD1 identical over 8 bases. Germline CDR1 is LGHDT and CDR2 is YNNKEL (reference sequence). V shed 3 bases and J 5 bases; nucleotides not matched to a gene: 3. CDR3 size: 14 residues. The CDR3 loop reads CASSHGQGDQPQHF. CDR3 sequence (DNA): TGTGCCAGCAGCCACGGACAGGGCGATCAGCCCCAGCATTTT.

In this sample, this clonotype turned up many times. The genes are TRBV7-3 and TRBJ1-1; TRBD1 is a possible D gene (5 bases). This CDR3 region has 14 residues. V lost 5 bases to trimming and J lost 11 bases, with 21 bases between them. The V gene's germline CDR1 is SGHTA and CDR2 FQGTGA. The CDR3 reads CASSAGRIDERAFF. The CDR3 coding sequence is TGTGCCAGCAGCGCGGGACGGATAGACGAACGGGCTTTCTTT.

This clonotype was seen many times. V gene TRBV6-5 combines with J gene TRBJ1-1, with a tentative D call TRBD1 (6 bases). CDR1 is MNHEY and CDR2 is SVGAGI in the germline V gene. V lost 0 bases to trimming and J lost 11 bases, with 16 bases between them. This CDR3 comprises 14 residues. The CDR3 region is CASSYSSQGWRAFF. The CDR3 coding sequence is TGTGCCAGCAGTTACTCATCCCAGGGGTGGCGGGCTTTCTTT.

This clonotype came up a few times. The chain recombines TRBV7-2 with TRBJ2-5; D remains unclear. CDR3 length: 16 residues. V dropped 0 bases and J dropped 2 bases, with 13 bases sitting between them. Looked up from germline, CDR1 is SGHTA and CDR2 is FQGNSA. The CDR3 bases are TGTGCCAGCAGCTTAGCAGTAGGGCGGTCACAAGAGACCCAGTACTTC. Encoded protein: CASSLAVGRSQETQYF.

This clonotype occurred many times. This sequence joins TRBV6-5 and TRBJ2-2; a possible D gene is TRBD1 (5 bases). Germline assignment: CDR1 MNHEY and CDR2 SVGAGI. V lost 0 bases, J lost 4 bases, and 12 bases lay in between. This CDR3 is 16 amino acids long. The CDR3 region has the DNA TGTGCCAGCAGTTACTCGATCCATCAGGGCACCGGGGAGCTGTTTTTT. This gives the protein CASSYSIHQGTGELFF.

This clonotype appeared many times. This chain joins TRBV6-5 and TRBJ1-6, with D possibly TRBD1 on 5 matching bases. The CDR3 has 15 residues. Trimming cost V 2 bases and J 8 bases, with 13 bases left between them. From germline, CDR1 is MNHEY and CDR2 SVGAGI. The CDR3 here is CASSYHGTGDSPLHF. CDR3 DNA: TGTGCCAGCAGTTACCATGGGACCGGGGATTCACCCCTCCACTTT.

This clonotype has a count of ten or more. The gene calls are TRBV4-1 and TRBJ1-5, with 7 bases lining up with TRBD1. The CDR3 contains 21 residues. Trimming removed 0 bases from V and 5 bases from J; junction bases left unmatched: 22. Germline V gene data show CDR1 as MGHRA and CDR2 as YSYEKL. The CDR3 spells CASSQDRWWTGTTTDYQPQHF. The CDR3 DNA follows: TGCGCCAGCAGCCAAGATAGGTGGTGGACAGGAACAACTACGGACTATCAGCCCCAGCATTTT.

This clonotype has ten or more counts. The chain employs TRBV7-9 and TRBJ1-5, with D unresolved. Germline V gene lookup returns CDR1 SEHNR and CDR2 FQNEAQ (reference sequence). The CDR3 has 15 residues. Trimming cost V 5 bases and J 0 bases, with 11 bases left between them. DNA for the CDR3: TGTGCCAGCAGCCCCACGGCACCTAGCAATCAGCCCCAGCATTTT. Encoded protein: CASSPTAPSNQPQHF.

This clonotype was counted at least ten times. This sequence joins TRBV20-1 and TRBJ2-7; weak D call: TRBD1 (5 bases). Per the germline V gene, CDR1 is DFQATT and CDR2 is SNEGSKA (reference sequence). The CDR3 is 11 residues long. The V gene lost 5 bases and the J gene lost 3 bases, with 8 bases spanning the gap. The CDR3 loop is CSARDSYEQYF. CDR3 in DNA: TGCAGTGCTCGTGACAGCTACGAGCAGTACTTC.

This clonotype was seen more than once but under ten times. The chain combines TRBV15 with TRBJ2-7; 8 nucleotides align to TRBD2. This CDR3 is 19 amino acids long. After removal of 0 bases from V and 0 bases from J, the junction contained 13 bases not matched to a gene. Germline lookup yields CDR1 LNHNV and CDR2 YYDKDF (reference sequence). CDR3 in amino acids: CATSRDPTRLAQSSYEQYF. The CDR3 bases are TGTGCCACCAGCAGAGATCCTACACGACTAGCGCAAAGCTCCTACGAGCAGTACTTC.

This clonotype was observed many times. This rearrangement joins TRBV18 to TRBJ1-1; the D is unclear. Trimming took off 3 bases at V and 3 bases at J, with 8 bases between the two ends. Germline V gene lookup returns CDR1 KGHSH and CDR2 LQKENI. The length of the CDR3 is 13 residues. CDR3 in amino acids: CASSPNTDTEAFF. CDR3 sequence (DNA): TGTGCCAGCTCACCTAACACAGACACTGAAGCTTTCTTT.